This T cell receptor (beta chain) is drawn from a study of T cell responses to AZD1222 COVID-19 vaccine. TCRdb's table, derived via immunoSEQ multiplex PCR, lists solely in-frame clones and lacks some. Seen here are 100,000 to 150,000 clones, about nine tenths observed once, and the top ten hold approximately 7.5%. The specimen comprised peripheral blood, sampled on day 0 of AZD1222 vaccination. This receptor was taken from an adult in good health.

The CDR3 loop reads CGDESSGNTIYF. The DNA of the CDR3 is TGTGGCGACGAGAGCTCTGGAAACACCATATATTTT. The chain recombines TRBV7-9 with TRBJ1-3, with D unclear. Germline CDR1 and CDR2: SEHNR and FQNEAQ (reference sequence). CDR3 length equals 12 residues.